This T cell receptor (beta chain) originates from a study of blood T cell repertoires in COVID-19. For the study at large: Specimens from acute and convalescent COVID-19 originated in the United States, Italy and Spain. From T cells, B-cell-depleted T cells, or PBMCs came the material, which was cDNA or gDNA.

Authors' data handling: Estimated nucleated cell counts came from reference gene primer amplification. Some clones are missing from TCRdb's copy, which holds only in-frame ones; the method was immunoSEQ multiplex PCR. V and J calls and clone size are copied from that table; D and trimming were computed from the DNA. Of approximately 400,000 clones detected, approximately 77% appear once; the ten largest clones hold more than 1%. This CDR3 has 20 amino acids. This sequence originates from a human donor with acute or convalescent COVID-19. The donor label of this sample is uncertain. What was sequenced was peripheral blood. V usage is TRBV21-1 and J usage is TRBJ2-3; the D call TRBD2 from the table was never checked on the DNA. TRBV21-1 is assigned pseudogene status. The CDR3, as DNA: TGTGCCAGCAGCAAAATACTAGCGGGAGGCCTTCTAGGAGTCACAGATACGCAGTATTTT. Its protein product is CASSKILAGGLLGVTDTQYF.